This is a list of T cell receptor beta chains from one sample in a study of T cell responses to AZD1222 COVID-19 vaccine. Sequencing was performed with immunoSEQ multiplex PCR; in TCRdb, only in-frame clones are kept and a portion is missing. The profile covers about 170,000 clones, with about nine tenths appearing a single time and approximately 3% taken by the ten largest. The starting material was peripheral blood, obtained on day 0 of AZD1222 vaccination. These receptors all come from an adult in good health. Each CDR3 is given with its conserved first and last residue. Each record gives: clone size, J gene, D gene, V gene, CDR3 DNA, CDR3 protein. The D gene is left open where the match is weak. Rows give clone size only sometimes, using once, few, many, or a class for an expanded clone.

>once|TRBJ2-1|TRBD1|TRBV5-1
TGCGCCAGCAGCGCCGACAGGGGAAAGTTCTTC
CASSADRGKFF
>.|TRBJ2-3|.|TRBV27
TGTGCCAGCAGCCAAAGCACAGATACGCAGTATTTT
CASSQSTDTQYF
>.|TRBJ2-5|TRBD2|TRBV5-4
TGTGCCAGCACGGCAGCGGGGGGTGGAGAGACCCAGTACTTC
CASTAAGGGETQYF
>.|TRBJ1-1|TRBD1|TRBV7-9
TGTGCCAGCAGCCGATCGACAGGGACTGAAGCTTTCTTT
CASSRSTGTEAFF
>.|TRBJ1-2|.|TRBV4-2
TGTGCCAGCAGCCAAGAGGGGGGAGGCTATGGCTACACCTTC
CASSQEGGGYGYTF
>.|TRBJ1-3|.|TRBV11-3
TGTGCCAGCAGCTTAGCCCCCGGGAACACCATATATTTT
CASSLAPGNTIYF
>.|TRBJ1-1|.|TRBV30
TGTGCCTGGAGTACGGGACCGATAAACACTGAAGCTTTCTTT
CAWSTGPINTEAFF
>.|TRBJ2-3|.|TRBV20-1
TGCAGTGCCGTCTCAGATACGCAGTATTTT
CSAVSDTQYF
>.|TRBJ1-2|.|TRBV14
TGTGCCAGCAGCGTCGACTATCGGGATGGCTACACCTTC
CASSVDYRDGYTF
>once|TRBJ1-4|.|TRBV30
TGTGCCTGGGGGTTTGAAGAAAAACTGTTTTTT
CAWGFEEKLFF